Included here is one TCR beta chain sequence, with context. Using immunoSEQ multiplex PCR, the repertoire was profiled, and TCRdb retains in-frame clones only, with some absent. The sample contains roughly 410,000 clones, approximately 95% of which appear only once. CDR1 and CDR2 (germline): MNHNS, SASEGT. V trimming: 1 base; J trimming: 5 bases; junction bases outside the gene matches: 3. The CDR3 loop spans 16 amino acids. The sample is drawn from a study of shared T cell receptors in the human thymus. The sequenced sample consisted of thymocytes. V gene TRBV6-1 combines with J gene TRBJ2-5; 14 nucleotides agree with TRBD2. The source of this sequence is a human donor. CDR3 protein: CASSEVRTSGRETQYF. DNA for the CDR3: TGTGCCAGCAGTGAAGTTAGGACTAGCGGGAGGGAGACCCAGTACTTC.